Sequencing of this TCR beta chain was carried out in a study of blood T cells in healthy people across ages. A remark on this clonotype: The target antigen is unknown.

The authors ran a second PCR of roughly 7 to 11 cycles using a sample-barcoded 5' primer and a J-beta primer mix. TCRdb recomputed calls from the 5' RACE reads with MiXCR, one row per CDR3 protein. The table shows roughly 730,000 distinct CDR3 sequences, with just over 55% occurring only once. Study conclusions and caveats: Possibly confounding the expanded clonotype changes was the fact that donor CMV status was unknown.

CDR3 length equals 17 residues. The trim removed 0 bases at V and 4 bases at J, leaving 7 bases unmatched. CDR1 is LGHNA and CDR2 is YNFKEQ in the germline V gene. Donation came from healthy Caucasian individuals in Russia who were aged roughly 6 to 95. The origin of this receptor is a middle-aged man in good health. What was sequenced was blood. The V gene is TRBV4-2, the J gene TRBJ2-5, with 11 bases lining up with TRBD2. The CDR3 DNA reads TGTGCCAGCAGCCAAGATGCCACTAGCGGGGGAGGAGAGACCCAGTACTTC. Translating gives CASSQDATSGGGETQYF.